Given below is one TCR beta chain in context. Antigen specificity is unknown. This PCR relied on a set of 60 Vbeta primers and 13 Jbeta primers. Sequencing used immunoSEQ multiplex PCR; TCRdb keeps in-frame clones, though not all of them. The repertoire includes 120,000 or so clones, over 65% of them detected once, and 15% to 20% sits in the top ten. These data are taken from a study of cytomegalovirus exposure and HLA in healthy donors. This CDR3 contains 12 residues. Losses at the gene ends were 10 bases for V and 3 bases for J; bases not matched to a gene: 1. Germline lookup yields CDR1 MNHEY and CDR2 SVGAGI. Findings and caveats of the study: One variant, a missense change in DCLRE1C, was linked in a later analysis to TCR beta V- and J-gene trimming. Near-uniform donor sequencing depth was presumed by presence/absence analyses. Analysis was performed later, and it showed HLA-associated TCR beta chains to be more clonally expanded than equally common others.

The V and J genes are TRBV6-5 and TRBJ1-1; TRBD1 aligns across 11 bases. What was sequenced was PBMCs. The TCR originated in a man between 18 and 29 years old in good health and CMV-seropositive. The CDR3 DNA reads TGTGCCAAGGGACAGGGGGACACTGAAGCTTTCTTT. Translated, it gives CAKGQGDTEAFF.